The clone carrying this TCR beta chain was found once. This specimen belongs to a study of OX40 agonist ivuxolimab in advanced cancers. Background on the study: The dose-escalation cohort had hepatocellular carcinoma, melanoma, renal cell or head and neck cancer.

The table came from immunoSEQ multiplex PCR; TCRdb's copy has only in-frame clones and leaves some out. The table includes more than 50,000 clones, approximately 91% detected once. V shed 2 bases and J shed 2 bases, with 6 bases lying between them. This CDR3 is 13 amino acids long. Germline CDR1 and CDR2: KGHSH and LQKENI. The clonotype comes from an adult with an advanced solid tumor such as melanoma, head and neck, liver or kidney cancer. This rearrangement joins TRBV18 to TRBJ2-5; D remains unclear. This material consisted of CD4+ or CD8+ T cells sorted from blood, taken in a trial of the OX40 agonist ivuxolimab. Written as DNA, the CDR3 is TGTGCCAGCTCACCAGTAGAACAAGAGACCCAGTACTTC. Residues: CASSPVEQETQYF.